These 4 T cell receptor beta chains came from one sample sequenced in a study of cytomegalovirus exposure and HLA in healthy donors. Primers for the PCR totalled 60 Vbeta and 13 Jbeta. TCRdb's table, derived via immunoSEQ multiplex PCR, lists solely in-frame clones and lacks some. The data include about 33,000 clones; the top ten clones carry roughly 3.5%. Sequenced: PBMCs. The receptors shown here come from a man aged 40-55 years in good health and CMV-seronegative.

This chain uses TRBV28 with TRBJ1-5; tentative D call: TRBD1 (5 bases). Trimming removed 4 bases at V and 5 bases at J, with 15 bases between. This CDR3 comprises 15 residues. Germline assignment: CDR1 MDHEN and CDR2 SYDVKM. The CDR3 loop reads CASSSLTGVHQPQHF. CDR3 nucleotides: TGTGCCAGCAGTTCCCTGACGGGGGTTCATCAGCCCCAGCATTTT.

The chain uses TRBV27 and TRBJ2-7; TRBD1 is a possible D gene (6 bases). The CDR3 extends over 16 amino acids. Germline V lookup: CDR1 MNHEY, CDR2 SMNVEV (reference sequence). The V end lost 4 bases, the J end lost 0 bases, and 16 bases lay between the germline ends. The CDR3 protein is CASSSAGARGSYEQYF. Here the CDR3 DNA reads TGTGCCAGCAGTTCCGCAGGCGCCAGGGGCTCCTACGAGCAGTACTTC.

The genes are TRBV9 and TRBJ2-3; D is unclear. Trimming shortened V by 0 bases and J by 5 bases, and 13 bases separated the two germline ends. This CDR3 is 15 amino acids long. Per germline, CDR1 SGDLS and CDR2 YYNGEE. The CDR3 nucleotides are TGTGCCAGCAGCGTAGGTTCGATACCCGGAGATACGCAGTATTTT. Translation: CASSVGSIPGDTQYF. The full variable domain, rest sourced from reference TRBV9 and TRBJ2-3, is DSGVTQTPKHLITATGQRVTLRCSPRSGDLSVYWYQQSLDQGLQFLIQYYNGEERAKGNILERFSAQQFPDLHSELNLSSLELGDSALYFCASSVGSIPGDTQYFGPGTRLTVL.

V gene TRBV6-6 combines with J gene TRBJ1-1; 7 bases agree with TRBD1. CDR3 length: 16 residues. Unmatched junction bases numbered 7, after V lost 2 bases and J lost 1 base. Germline lookup yields CDR1 MNHNY and CDR2 SVGAGI (reference sequence). The DNA of the CDR3 is TGTGCCAGCAGTTACCCCCGACAGGGTACGAACACTGAAGCTTTCTTT. The encoded protein is CASSYPRQGTNTEAFF.